This T cell receptor (beta chain) appears in the sequencing data of a study of cytomegalovirus exposure and HLA in healthy donors. The study, taken as a whole, reports: Rarity characterized most TCR sequences, yet some public TCRs appeared in many donors. Subsequent analysis found a tendency for first-cohort TCR clusters to co-occur within the 90 to 150 validation repertoires. The investigators catalogued some 150 TCR beta chains as cytomegalovirus-associated.

About this clone itself: Antigen specificity is unknown.

TCRdb's copy holds only in-frame clones and misses some; the assay was immunoSEQ multiplex PCR. This sample has about 110,000 clones, with around 90% found just once. With 3 bases removed from V and 1 base from J, the gap between germline ends came to 6 bases. Germline V gene sequence: CDR1 MDHEN, CDR2 SYDVKM. This CDR3 region has 13 residues. The rearrangement joins TRBV28 to TRBJ1-1; the D is unclear. This TCR was recovered from a woman in her late teens or twenties in good health and CMV-seronegative. The sequenced sample consisted of PBMCs. DNA for the CDR3: TGTGCCAGCAGTTTGCGTCAGAACACTGAAGCTTTCTTT. This sequence encodes CASSLRQNTEAFF.